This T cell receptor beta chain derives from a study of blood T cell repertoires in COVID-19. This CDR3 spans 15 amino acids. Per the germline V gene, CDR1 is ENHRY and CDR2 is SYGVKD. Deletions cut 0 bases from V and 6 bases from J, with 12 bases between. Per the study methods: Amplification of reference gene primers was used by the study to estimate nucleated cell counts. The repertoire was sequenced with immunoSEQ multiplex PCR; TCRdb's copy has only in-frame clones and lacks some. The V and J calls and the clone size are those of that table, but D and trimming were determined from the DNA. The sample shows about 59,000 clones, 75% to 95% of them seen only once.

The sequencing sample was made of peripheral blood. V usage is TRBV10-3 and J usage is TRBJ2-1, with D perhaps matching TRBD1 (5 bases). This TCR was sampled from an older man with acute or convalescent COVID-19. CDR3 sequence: CAISESTGFGNEQFF. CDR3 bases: TGTGCCATCAGTGAGTCTACAGGCTTTGGCAATGAGCAGTTCTTC.